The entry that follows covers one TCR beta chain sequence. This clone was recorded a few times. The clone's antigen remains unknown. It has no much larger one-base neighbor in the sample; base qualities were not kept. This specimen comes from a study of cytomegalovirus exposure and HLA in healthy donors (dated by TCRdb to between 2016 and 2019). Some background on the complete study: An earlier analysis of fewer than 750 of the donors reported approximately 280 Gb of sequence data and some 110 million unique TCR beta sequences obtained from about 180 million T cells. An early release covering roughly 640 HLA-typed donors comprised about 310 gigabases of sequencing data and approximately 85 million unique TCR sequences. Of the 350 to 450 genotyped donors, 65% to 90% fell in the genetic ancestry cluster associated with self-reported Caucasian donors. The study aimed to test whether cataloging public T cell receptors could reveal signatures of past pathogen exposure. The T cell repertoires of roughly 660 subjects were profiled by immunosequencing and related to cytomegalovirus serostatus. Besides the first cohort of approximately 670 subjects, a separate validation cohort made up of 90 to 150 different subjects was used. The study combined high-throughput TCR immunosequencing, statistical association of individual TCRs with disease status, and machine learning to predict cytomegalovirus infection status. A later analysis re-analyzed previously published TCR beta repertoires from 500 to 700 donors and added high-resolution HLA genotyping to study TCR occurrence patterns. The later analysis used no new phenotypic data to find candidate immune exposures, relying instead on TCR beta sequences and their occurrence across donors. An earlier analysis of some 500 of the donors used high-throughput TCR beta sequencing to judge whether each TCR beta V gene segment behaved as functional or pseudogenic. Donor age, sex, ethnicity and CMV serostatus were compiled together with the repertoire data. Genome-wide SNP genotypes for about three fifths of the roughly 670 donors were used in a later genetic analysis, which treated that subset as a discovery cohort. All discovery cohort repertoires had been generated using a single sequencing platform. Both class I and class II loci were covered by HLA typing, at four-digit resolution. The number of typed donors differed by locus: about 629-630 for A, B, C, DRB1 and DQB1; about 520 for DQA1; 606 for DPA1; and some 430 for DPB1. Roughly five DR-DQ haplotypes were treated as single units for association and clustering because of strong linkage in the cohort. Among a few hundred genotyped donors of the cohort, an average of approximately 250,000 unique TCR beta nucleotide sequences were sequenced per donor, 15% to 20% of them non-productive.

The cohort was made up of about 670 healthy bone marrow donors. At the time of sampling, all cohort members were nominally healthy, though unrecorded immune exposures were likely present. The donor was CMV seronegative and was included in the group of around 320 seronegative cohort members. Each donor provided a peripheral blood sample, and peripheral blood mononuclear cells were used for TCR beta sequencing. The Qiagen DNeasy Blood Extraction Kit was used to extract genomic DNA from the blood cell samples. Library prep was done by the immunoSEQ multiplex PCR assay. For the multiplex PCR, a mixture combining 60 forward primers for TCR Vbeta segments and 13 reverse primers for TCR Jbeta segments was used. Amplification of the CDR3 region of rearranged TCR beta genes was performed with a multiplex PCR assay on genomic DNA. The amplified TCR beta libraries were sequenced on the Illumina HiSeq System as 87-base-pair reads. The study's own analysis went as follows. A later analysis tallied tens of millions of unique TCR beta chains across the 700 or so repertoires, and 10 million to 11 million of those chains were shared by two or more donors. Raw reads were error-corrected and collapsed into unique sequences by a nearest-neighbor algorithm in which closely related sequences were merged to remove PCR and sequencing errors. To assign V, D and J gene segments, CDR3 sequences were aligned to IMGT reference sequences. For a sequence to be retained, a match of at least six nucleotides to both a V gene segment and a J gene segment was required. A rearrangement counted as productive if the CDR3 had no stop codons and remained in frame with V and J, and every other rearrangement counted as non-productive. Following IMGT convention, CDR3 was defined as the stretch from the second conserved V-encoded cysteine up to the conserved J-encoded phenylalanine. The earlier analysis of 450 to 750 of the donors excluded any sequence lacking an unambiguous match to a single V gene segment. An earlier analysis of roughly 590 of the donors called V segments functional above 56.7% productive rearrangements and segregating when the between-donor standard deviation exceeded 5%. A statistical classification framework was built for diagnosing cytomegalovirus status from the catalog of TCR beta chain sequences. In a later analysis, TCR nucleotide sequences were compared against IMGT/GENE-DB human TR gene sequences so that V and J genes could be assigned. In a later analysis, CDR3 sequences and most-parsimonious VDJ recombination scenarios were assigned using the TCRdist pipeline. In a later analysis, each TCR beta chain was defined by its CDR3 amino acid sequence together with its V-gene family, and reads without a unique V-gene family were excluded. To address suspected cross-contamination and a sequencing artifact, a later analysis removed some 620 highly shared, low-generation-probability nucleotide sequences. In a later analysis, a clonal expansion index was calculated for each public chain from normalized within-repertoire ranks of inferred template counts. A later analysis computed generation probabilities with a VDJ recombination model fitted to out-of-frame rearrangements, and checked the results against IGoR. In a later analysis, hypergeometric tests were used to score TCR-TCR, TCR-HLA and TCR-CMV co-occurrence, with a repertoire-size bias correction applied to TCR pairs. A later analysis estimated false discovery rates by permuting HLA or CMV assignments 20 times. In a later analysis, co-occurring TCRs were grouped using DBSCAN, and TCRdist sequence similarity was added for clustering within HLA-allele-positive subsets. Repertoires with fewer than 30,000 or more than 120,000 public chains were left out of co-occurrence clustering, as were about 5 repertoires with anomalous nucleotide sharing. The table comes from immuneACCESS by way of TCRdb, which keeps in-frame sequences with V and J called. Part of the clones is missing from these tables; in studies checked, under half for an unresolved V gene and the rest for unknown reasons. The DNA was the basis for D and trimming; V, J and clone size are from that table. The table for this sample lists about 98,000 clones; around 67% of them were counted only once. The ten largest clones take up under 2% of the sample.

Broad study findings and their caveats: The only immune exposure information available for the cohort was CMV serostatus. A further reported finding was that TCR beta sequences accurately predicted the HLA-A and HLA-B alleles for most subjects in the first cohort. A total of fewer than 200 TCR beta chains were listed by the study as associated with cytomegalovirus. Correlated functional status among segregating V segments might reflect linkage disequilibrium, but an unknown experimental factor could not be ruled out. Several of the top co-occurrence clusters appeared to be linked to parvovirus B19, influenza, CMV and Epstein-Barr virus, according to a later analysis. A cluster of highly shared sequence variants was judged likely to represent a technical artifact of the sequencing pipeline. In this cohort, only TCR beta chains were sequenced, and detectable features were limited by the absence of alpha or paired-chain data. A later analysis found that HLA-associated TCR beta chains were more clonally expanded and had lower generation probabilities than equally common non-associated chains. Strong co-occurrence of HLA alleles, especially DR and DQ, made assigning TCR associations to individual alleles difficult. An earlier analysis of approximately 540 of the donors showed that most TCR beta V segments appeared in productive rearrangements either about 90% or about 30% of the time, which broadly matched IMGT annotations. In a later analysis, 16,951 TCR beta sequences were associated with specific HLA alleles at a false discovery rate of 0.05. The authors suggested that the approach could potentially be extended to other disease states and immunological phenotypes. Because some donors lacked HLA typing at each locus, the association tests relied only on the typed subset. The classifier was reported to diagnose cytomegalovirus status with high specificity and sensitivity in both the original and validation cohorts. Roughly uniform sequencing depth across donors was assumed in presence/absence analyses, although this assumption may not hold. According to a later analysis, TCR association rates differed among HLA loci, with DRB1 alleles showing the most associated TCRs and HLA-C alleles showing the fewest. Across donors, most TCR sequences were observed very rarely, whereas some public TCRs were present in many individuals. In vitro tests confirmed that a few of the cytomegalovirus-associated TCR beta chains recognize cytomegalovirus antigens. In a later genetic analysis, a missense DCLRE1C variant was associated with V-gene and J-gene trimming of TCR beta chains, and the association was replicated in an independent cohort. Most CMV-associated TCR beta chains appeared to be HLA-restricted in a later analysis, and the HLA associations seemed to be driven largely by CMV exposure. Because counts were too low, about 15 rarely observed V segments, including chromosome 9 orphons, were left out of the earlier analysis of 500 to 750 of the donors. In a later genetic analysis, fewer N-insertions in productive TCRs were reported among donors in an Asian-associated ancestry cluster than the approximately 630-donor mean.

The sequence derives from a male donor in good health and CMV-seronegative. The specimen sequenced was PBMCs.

CDR3 reads: CASSQEGLAGGREQYF. At the DNA level, the sequence is TGTGCCAGCAGCCAAGAAGGTCTAGCGGGGGGGAGGGAGCAGTACTTC. This sequence uses TRBV4-2 and TRBJ2-7; 12 central nucleotides agree with TRBD2. CDR1 LGHNA and CDR2 YNFKEQ are derived from the germline V gene. From the cysteine through the phenylalanine, the CDR3 covers 16 amino acids. Of all the DNA, just the CDR3 is kept, 48 bases in frame from base 1. Trimming accounts for 0 bases at V and 7 bases at J, while the number of junction bases matched to no gene is 7.